This T cell receptor (beta chain) was documented in a study of CD8 T cells in Susac syndrome. Study-wide results and limits: The study conceded that its TCR sequencing and HLA analysis involved relatively few individuals.

Sequencing of TCR beta was carried out in blood CD8+ and CD4+ T cells. CD8+ and CD4+ T cells were negatively isolated; TEMRA cells were FACS-enriched. Random hexamers served to reverse transcribe roughly 0.45 to 1 ug RNA. Amplification of TCR beta CDR3 spanned 54 Vbeta and 13 Jbeta via immunoSEQ multiplex PCR. TCRdb reanalysed the immunoSEQ multiplex PCR reads using MiXCR and keeps one entry per CDR3 protein. This sample has approximately 180,000 distinct CDR3 sequences; roughly 95% occur once, and the top ten carry roughly 0.095%. Details on this clonotype: Its antigen is currently unknown.

V lost 6 bases and J 0 bases, leaving 20 bases between the germline ends. The CDR3 has 17 residues. Input material: CD4+ T cells from PBMCs. The clonotype originates from a human donor with multiple sclerosis. The chain joins TRBV12-3 or TRBV12-4 to TRBJ1-1; D is uncertain. This chain's CDR3 is CASSPATWLIMNTEAFF. The CDR3, as DNA: TGTGCCAGCAGCCCCGCGACTTGGCTAATCATGAACACTGAAGCTTTCTTT.